A single sample gave rise to the 13 T cell receptor beta chains below, sequenced in a study of response to subunit inactivated influenza vaccine. TCRdb passed the RT-PCR reads through MiXCR, listing each CDR3 protein once. In the table there are more than 450,000 distinct CDR3 sequences, around 8% of which are singletons. Specimen: PBMCs from blood, collected about 23 months after vaccination. The receptors stem from a man aged 50 to 69 who received an inactivated influenza vaccine.

The V and J genes are TRBV12-5 and TRBJ2-3; TRBD1 is a possible D gene (5 bases). V was clipped by 0 bases and J by 2 bases, with 12 bases between them. CDR1 is LGHNT and CDR2 is FRNRAP in the germline V gene. The CDR3 length is 16 residues. The CDR3 is CASGLVTGRPTDTQYF. The CDR3 nucleotides read TGTGCTAGTGGTTTGGTTACAGGCCGGCCCACAGATACGCAGTATTTT.

This clonotype was seen only a few times. The chain couples TRBV20-1 to TRBJ1-5, with D unclear. CDR1 DFQATT and CDR2 SNEGSKA come from the germline V gene (reference sequence). This CDR3 has 17 residues. Deletions cut 3 bases from V and 0 bases from J, with 18 bases between. For the CDR3, the DNA is TGCAGTGCTAGTCTCTCTAGAAGCCCCTATAGCAATCAGCCCCAGCATTTT. Translating gives CSASLSRSPYSNQPQHF.

This clonotype has just a few counts. This chain joins TRBV5-1 and TRBJ1-1; D is uncertain. V was trimmed by 0 bases and J by 3 bases, leaving 9 bases between them. From germline, CDR1 is SGHRS and CDR2 YFSETQ. The CDR3 length is 14 residues. The CDR3 loop reads CASSLASGDTEAFF. CDR3 nucleotide sequence: TGCGCCAGCAGCTTGGCCTCTGGGGACACTGAAGCTTTCTTT.

There are a few counts of this clonotype. The chain joins TRBV20-1 to TRBJ2-7, with D uncertain. This CDR3 contains 13 residues. Germline V gene sequence: CDR1 DFQATT, CDR2 SNEGSKA (reference sequence). V dropped 5 bases and J dropped 3 bases, with 14 bases sitting between them. CDR3 loop: CSAPSDINYEQYF. The CDR3 nucleotides are TGCAGTGCTCCATCAGACATAAACTACGAGCAGTACTTC.

The chain has TRBV5-1 and TRBJ1-4; a possible D gene is TRBD1 (5 bases). The germline V and J ends were trimmed by 5 bases and 0 bases, with 11 bases remaining between them. Germline values: CDR1 SGHRS, CDR2 YFSETQ. The CDR3 extends over 15 amino acids. The CDR3 DNA sequence: TGCGCCAGCAGTAACGGGGGGACAACTAATGAAAAACTGTTTTTT. As protein: CASSNGGTTNEKLFF.

This clonotype was recorded at least ten times. CDR3 DNA: TGTGCCATCGGGCAGGGGGCGATCTGGGATGAAGCTTTCTTT. It yields the protein CAIGQGAIWDEAFF. The J gene is TRBJ1-1, the V gene TRBV10-3; the match to TRBD1 covers 8 bases. The trim removed 8 bases at V and 7 bases at J, leaving 12 bases unmatched. This CDR3 region has 14 residues. CDR1 and CDR2 (germline): ENHRY, SYGVKD.

The chain employs TRBV29-1 and TRBJ2-7, with D perhaps matching TRBD2 (5 bases). V was trimmed by 7 bases and J by 2 bases, leaving 18 bases between them. The germline gives CDR1 SQVTM, CDR2 ANQGSEA. The CDR3 totals 14 residues. The CDR3 loop is CSARAASMTYEQYF. The DNA for the CDR3 is TGCAGCGCCCGTGCGGCTAGCATGACCTACGAGCAGTACTTC.

V gene TRBV10-3 combines with J gene TRBJ2-3, with 7 bases identical to TRBD2. V was pared by 2 bases and J by 6 bases, with 14 bases of the junction left unmatched. In germline, CDR1 is ENHRY, CDR2 SYGVKD. The CDR3 is 17 amino acids. The chain's CDR3 is CAISEVMRGSLRDTQYF. CDR3 sequence (DNA): TGTGCCATCAGTGAGGTAATGCGCGGGAGTCTAAGGGATACGCAGTATTTT.

This clonotype was found many times. The gene calls are TRBV15 and TRBJ2-1, with 10 nucleotides matching TRBD2. The germline V gene encodes CDR1 LNHNV and CDR2 YYDKDF (reference sequence). The CDR3 loop spans 16 amino acids. J was trimmed by 3 bases and V by 1 base; bases with no gene match: 3. Here the CDR3 reads CATSRGTSGIYNEQFF. The CDR3 region has the DNA TGTGCCACCAGCAGAGGCACTAGCGGGATCTACAATGAGCAGTTCTTC.

This clonotype was seen many times. This chain links TRBV6-5 with TRBJ1-1, with TRBD1 matching 7 bases. CDR3 size: 15 residues. V lost 4 bases, J lost 0 bases, and 5 bases stayed unmatched. CDR1 is MNHEY and CDR2 is SVGAGI in the germline V gene. The CDR3 protein is CASSFHRGLNTEAFF. The CDR3 DNA reads as TGTGCCAGCAGTTTCCACAGGGGATTGAACACTGAAGCTTTCTTT.

This clonotype has only a few counts. The V call is TRBV5-5, the J call TRBJ2-7; D is ambiguous. With 2 bases removed from V and 2 bases from J, the gap between germline ends came to 14 bases. Germline V gives CDR1 SGHKS, CDR2 YYEKEE (reference sequence). The CDR3 has 15 residues. The CDR3 reads CASSLEWQATYEQYF. The CDR3 coding sequence is TGTGCCAGCAGCTTAGAATGGCAGGCGACCTACGAGCAGTACTTC. The full variable domain, in which reference TRBV5-5 and TRBJ2-7 provide the parts outside the CDR3, is DAGVTQSPTHLIKTRGQQVTLRCSPISGHKSVSWYQQVLGQGPQFIFQYYEKEERGRGNFPDRFSARQFPNYSSELNVNALLLGDSALYLCASSLEWQATYEQYFGPGTRLTVT.

This sequence joins TRBV7-8 and TRBJ2-2; 15 nucleotides agree with TRBD2. CDR1 and CDR2 from the germline V gene are SGHVS and FQNEAQ. After removal of 3 bases from V and 6 bases from J, the junction contained 11 bases not matched to a gene. The CDR3 length is 19 residues. CDR3 bases: TGTGCCAGCAGCTTTCGACAAGGGACTAGCGGGAGGCGGGCCGGGGAGCTGTTTTTT. Translating gives CASSFRQGTSGRRAGELFF.

This chain connects TRBV5-1 to TRBJ2-1; D unclear. The CDR3 spans 12 residues. V was clipped by 3 bases and J by 8 bases, with 9 bases between them. Germline-derived CDR1 and CDR2 are SGHRS and YFSETQ. The CDR3 DNA is TGCGCCAGCAGCTGGTACGGGTATGAGCAGTTCTTC. Translation gives CASSWYGYEQFF.